In this sample, the clone carrying this T cell receptor (beta chain) turned up many times. CDR1 and CDR2 from the germline V gene are MRHNA and SNTAGT. V shed 0 bases, J shed 0 bases, and the junction held 0 bases outside the gene matches. The CDR3 loop spans 16 amino acids. This sample was taken from a study of glioma-infiltrating T cells. The iRepertoire nested amplicon-rescue multiplex PCR amplified TCR alpha and beta CDR3s from RNA. MiXCR was run by TCRdb on the multiplex PCR reads, yielding one entry per CDR3 protein. The table lists more than 350,000 distinct CDR3 sequences, roughly 41% of them singletons.

V is TRBV6-4 and J is TRBJ2-3; 10 nucleotides line up with TRBD2. The TCR comes from a human donor with low-grade glioma or glioblastoma, undergoing nonglioma brain surgery, or in good health (not recorded which). Sequenced sample: glioma tissue, nonneoplastic brain tissue, or PBMCs (not recorded which). The CDR3 DNA reads TGTGCCAGCAGTGACTCGACTAGCGGGAGCACAGATACGCAGTATTTT. This encodes CASSDSTSGSTDTQYF.